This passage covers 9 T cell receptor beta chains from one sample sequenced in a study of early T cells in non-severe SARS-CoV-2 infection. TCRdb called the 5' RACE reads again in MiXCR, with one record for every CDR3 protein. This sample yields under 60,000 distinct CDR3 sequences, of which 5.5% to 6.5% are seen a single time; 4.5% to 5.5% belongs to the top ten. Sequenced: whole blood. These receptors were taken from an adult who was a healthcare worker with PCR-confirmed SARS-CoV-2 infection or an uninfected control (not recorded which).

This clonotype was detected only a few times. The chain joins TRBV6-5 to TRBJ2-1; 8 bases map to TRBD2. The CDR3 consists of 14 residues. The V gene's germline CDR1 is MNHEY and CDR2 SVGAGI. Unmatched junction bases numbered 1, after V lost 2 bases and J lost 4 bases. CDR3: CASSYLAGYNEQFF. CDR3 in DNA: TGTGCCAGCAGTTACCTAGCGGGTTACAATGAGCAGTTCTTC.

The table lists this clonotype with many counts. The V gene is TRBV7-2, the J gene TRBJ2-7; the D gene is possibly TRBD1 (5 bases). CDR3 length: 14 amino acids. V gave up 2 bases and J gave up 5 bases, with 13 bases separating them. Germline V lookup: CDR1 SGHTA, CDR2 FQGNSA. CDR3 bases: TGTGCCAGCAGCTTAATTTCAGGGAAGGACGAGCAGTACTTC. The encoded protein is CASSLISGKDEQYF.

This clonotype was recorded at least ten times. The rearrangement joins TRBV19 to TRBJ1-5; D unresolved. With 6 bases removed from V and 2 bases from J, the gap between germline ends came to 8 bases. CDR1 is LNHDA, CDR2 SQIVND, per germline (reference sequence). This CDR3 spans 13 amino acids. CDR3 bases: TGTGCCAGTAGGCGTGAGGGCAATCAGCCCCAGCATTTT. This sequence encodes CASRREGNQPQHF.

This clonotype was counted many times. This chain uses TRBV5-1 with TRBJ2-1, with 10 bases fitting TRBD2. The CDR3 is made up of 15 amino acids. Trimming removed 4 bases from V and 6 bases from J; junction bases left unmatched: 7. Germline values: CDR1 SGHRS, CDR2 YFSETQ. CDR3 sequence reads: CASSPGLAATNEQFF. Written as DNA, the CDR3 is TGCGCCAGCAGCCCCGGACTAGCGGCCACCAATGAGCAGTTCTTC. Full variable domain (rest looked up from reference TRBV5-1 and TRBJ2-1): KAGVTQTPRYLIKTRGQQVTLSCSPISGHRSVSWYQQTPGQGLQFLFEYFSETQRNKGNFPGRFSGRQFSNSRSEMNVSTLELGDSALYLCASSPGLAATNEQFFGPGTRLTVL.

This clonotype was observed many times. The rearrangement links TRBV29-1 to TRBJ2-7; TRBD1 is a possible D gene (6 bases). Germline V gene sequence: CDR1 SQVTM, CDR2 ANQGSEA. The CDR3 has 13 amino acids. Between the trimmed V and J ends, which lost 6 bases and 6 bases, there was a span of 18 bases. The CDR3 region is CSVGGGPPGEQYF. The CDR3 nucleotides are TGCAGCGTGGGTGGGGGCCCACCCGGCGAGCAGTACTTC.

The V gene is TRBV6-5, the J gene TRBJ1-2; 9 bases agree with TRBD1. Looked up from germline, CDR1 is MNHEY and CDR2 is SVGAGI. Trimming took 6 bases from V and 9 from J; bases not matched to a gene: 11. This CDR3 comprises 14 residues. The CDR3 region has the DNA TGTGCCAGCAGCCGCAGTCCCGGGACAGGGAGCTACACCTTC. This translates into CASSRSPGTGSYTF.

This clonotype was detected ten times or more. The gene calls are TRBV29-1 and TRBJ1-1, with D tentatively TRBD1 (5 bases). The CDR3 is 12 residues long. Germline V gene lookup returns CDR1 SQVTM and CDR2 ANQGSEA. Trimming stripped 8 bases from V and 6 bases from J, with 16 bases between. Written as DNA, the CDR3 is TGCAGCCATCTAACGGGGGTATCTGAAGCTTTCTTT. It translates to CSHLTGVSEAFF.

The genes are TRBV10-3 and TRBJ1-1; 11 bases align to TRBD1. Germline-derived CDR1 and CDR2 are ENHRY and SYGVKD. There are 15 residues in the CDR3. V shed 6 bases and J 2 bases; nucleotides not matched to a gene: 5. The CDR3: CAIREDRGRNTEAFF. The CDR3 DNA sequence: TGTGCCATCAGGGAGGACAGGGGGCGCAACACTGAAGCTTTCTTT.

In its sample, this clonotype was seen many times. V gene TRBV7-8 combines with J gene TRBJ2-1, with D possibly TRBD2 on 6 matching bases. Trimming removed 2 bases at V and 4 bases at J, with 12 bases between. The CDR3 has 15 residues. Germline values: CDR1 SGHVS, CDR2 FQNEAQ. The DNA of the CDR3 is TGTGCCAGCAGCTTACTACTAGCTCCTTACAATGAGCAGTTCTTC. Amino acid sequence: CASSLLLAPYNEQFF. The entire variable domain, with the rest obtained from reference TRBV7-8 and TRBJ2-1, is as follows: GAGVSQSPRYKVAKRGQDVALRCDPISGHVSLFWYQQALGQGPEFLTYFQNEAQLDKSGLPSDRFFAERPEGSVSTLKIQRTQQEDSAVYLCASSLLLAPYNEQFFGPGTRLTVL.